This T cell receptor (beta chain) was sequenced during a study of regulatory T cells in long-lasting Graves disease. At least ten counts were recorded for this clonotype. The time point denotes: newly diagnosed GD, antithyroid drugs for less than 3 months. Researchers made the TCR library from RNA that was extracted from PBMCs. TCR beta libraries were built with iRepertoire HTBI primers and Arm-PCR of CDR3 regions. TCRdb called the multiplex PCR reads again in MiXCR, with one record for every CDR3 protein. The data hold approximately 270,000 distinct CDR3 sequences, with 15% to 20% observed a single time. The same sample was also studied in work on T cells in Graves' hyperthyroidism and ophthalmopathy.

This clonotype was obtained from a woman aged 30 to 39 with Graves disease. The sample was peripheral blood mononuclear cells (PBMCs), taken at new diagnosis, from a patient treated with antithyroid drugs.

The CDR3 loop is CASSLKGQQSSGANVLTF. For the CDR3, the DNA is TGTGCCAGCAGCTTAAAGGGTCAGCAGAGCTCTGGGGCCAACGTCCTGACTTTC. This sequence joins TRBV11-2 and TRBJ2-6; D uncertain. Trimming removed 2 bases at V and 0 bases at J, with 14 bases between. This CDR3 spans 18 amino acids. CDR1 SGHAT and CDR2 FQNNGV come from the germline V gene.